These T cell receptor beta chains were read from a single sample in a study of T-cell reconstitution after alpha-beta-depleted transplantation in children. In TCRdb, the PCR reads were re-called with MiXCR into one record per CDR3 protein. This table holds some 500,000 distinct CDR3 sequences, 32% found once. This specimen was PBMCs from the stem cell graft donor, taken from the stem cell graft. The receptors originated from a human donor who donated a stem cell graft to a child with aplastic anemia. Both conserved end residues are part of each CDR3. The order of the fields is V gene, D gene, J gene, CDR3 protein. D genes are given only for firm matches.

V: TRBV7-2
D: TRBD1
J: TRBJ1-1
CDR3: CASSRQGVTLNTEAFF

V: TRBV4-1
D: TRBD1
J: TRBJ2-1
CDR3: CASSQEWGQGRDEQFF

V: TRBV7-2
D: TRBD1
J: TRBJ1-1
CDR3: CASSYMTGGRSEAFF

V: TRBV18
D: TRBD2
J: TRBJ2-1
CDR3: CASSSGTSGNEQFF

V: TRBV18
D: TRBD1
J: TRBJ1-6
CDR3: CASSPAGGQGNSPLHF

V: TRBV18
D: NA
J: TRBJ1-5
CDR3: CASSPRQGNQPQHF

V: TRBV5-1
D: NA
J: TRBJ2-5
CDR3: CASSLVPEETQYF

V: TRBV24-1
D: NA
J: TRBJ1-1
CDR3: CATSDPRQGNTEAFF

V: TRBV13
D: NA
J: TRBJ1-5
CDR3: CASSRGGSNQPQHF

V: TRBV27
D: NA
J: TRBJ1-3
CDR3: CASSLLPTGTGNTIYF

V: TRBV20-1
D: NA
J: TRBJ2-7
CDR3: CSPRDLLTPYEQYF

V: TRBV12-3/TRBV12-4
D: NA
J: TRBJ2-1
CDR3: CASSSWSSYNEQFF

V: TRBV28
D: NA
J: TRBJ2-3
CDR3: CASSLLVRTDTQYF

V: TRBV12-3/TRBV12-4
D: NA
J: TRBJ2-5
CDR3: CASSLVPWETQYF

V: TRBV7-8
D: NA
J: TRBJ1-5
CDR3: CASSPQRGEAQPQHF

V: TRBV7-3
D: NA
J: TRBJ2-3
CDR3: CASSFGGAFSTDTQYF

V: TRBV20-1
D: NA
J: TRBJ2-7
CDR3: CSARDSGDLSPYEQYF

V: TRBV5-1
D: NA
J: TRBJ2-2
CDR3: CASSLQTFNTGELFF

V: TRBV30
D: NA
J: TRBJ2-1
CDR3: CAWGPGGSYNEQFF

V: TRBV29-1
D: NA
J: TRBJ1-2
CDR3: CSVGPQGSGYTF

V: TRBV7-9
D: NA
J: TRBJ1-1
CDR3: CASSLEQGRTEAFF

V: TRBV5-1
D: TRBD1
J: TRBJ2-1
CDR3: CASSSETGGNGF

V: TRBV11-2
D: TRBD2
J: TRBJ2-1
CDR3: CASSLPSGPYNEQFF

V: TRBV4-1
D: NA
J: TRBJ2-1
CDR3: CASSPGVAENEQFF

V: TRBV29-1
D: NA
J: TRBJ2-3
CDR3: CSVEDPPSTDTQYF

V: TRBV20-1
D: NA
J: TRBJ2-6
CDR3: CSALVFSSGANVLTF

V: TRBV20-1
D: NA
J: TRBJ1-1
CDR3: CSASPGAVYTEAFF

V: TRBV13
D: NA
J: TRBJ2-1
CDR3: CASSLTGSVSYNEQFF

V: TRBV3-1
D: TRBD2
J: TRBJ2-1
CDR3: CASSQSSGRGYNEQFF

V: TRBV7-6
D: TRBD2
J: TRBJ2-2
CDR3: CASSQRLAGANTGELFF

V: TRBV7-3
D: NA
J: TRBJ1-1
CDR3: CASSSELNTEAFF

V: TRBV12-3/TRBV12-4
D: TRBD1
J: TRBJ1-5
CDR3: CASSQGGNNQHQHF

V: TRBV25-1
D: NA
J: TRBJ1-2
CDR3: CASSELAGSYGYTF

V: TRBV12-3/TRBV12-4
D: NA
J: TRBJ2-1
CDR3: CASSLFVGNEQFF

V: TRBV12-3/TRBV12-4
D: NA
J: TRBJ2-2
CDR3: CASSRRKGRKNTGELFF

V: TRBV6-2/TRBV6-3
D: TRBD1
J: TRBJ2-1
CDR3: CASRPLSGQGYEQFF